Shown below are 20 T cell receptor beta chains from a single sample sequenced in a study of T cell repertoires in cytomegalovirus infection. TCRdb independently ran MiXCR on the reads; one entry per CDR3 protein. Here the sample spans roughly 640,000 distinct CDR3 sequences, approximately 24% being singletons. The sample comprised CD8+ T cells from PBMCs. These receptors were obtained from a human donor in good health (CMV status not recorded). Some clones in this sample may be carry-over from other donors' samples.

There are many counts of this clonotype. This chain uses TRBV7-2 with TRBJ2-1, with D possibly TRBD1 on 5 matching bases. The CDR3 spans 14 residues. Germline CDR1 reads SGHTA; CDR2 reads FQGNSA. V was clipped by 10 bases and J by 6 bases, with 19 bases between them. CDR3 protein: CATPVGQGINEQFF. Here the CDR3 DNA reads TGTGCCACCCCGGTCGGGCAGGGTATCAATGAGCAGTTCTTC. The full variable domain, with the rest looked up from reference TRBV7-2 and TRBJ2-1, is GAGVSQSPSNKVTEKGKDVELRCDPISGHTALYWYRQSLGQGLEFLIYFQGNSAPDKSGLPSDRFSAERTGGSVSTLTIQRTQQEDSAVYLCATPVGQGINEQFFGPGTRLTVL.

The V and J genes are TRBV19 and TRBJ1-1; TRBD1 agrees at 10 bases. This CDR3 region has 12 residues. V gave up 5 bases and J gave up 11 bases; unmatched junction bases: 5. The V gene's germline CDR1 is LNHDA and CDR2 SQIVND (reference sequence). The CDR3 region has the DNA TGTGCCAGTAGTGTCTGGACAGGGGGGGCTTTCTTT. As protein: CASSVWTGGAFF.

For this clonotype: It may be a read error: a sequence one base away is much more abundant. The chain links TRBV7-6 to TRBJ2-2; the D is unclear. The CDR3 contains 16 residues. Germline CDR1 reads SGHVS; CDR2 reads FNYEAQ. The CDR3 spells CASSLKPQGNTEELFF. CDR3 nucleotides: TGTGCCAGCAGCTTAAAACCCCAAGGCAACACCGAGGAGCTGTTTTTT.

This clonotype was counted only a few times. This chain links TRBV11-1 with TRBJ2-1; no clear D gene. This CDR3 is 14 amino acids long. V was clipped by 2 bases and J by 6 bases, with 11 bases between them. Germline values: CDR1 SGHAT, CDR2 FQDESV (reference sequence). The CDR3 sequence: CASSLLGSGNEQFF. CDR3 DNA: TGTGCCAGCAGCTTATTGGGGTCGGGCAATGAGCAGTTCTTC.

The chain couples TRBV7-9 to TRBJ2-2, with D tentatively TRBD1 (5 bases). Trimming cost V 4 bases and J 1 base, with 7 bases left between them. This CDR3 has 14 residues. Germline CDR1 SEHNR, CDR2 FQNEAQ (reference sequence). CDR3 in amino acids: CASSSDKNTGELFF. The DNA of the CDR3 is TGTGCCAGCAGCTCGGACAAGAACACCGGGGAGCTGTTTTTT.

This rearrangement joins TRBV29-1 to TRBJ2-3; a weak D match, TRBD2 (7 bases). CDR3 size: 16 residues. Germline V gene lookup returns CDR1 SQVTM and CDR2 ANQGSEA. The V and J ends lost 0 bases and 1 base respectively, with 14 bases between them. CDR3 in amino acids: CSVEDWGGLRTDTQYF. The CDR3 nucleotides are TGCAGCGTTGAAGATTGGGGGGGCCTTCGCACAGATACGCAGTATTTT.

This clonotype has only a few counts. The chain is built from TRBV19 and TRBJ1-1; D gene unclear. CDR1 and CDR2 (germline): LNHDA, SQIVND (reference sequence). The germline V and J ends were trimmed by 4 bases and 1 base, with 10 bases remaining between them. The length of the CDR3 is 14 residues. The CDR3 region is CASSTRTANTEAFF. CDR3 sequence (DNA): TGTGCCAGTAGTACCCGGACGGCGAACACTGAAGCTTTCTTT.

The genes are TRBV4-3 and TRBJ1-6; D gene uncertain. V lost 0 bases to trimming and J lost 9 bases, with 6 bases between them. Looked up from germline, CDR1 is LGHNA and CDR2 is YSLEER. The CDR3 has 13 residues. CDR3: CASSQEEGSPLHF. The CDR3 bases are TGCGCCAGCAGCCAAGAAGAGGGTTCACCCCTCCACTTT.

The table lists this clonotype with many counts. The chain recombines TRBV7-9 with TRBJ2-1; TRBD1 agrees at 9 bases. Germline CDR1 is SEHNR and CDR2 is FQNEAQ (reference sequence). This CDR3 is built from 15 residues. V gave up 4 bases and J gave up 4 bases; unmatched junction bases: 5. The CDR3 region has the DNA TGTGCCAGCAGCTGGACAGGGGAAAAATACAATGAGCAGTTCTTC. Translating it yields CASSWTGEKYNEQFF.

V and J are TRBV19 and TRBJ1-5; no reliable D call. This CDR3 is built from 14 residues. Germline assignment: CDR1 LNHDA and CDR2 SQIVND (reference sequence). Trimming stripped 2 bases from V and 6 bases from J, with 11 bases between. CDR3 sequence (DNA): TGTGCCAGTAGTATAATGGAAATCTCTCAGCCCCAGCATTTT. Protein sequence: CASSIMEISQPQHF.

Comment on this clonotype: Possible read error: a much larger clone is one base away. The genes are TRBV7-6 and TRBJ2-1; TRBD1 matches 7 bases. Germline V gene lookup returns CDR1 SGHVS and CDR2 FNYEAQ. CDR3 length: 15 residues. In nucleotides, the CDR3 is TGTGCCAGCAGCTTAGAAGTGAACAGGGGAAATGAGCAGTTGTTC. Translating gives CASSLEVNRGNEQLF.

This clonotype has ten or more counts. The chain has TRBV7-8 and TRBJ1-1; 8 bases map to TRBD1. This CDR3 contains 14 residues. V was clipped by 7 bases and J by 5 bases; unmatched bases: 9. Germline CDR1 and CDR2: SGHVS and FQNEAQ. CDR3 nucleotide sequence: TGTGCCAGCACCTCCGGACAGGGAGAGACTGAAGCTTTCTTT. Translation gives CASTSGQGETEAFF.

This clonotype was seen ten or more times. The chain combines TRBV10-2 with TRBJ1-5, with 8 bases aligning to TRBD1. The length of the CDR3 is 15 residues. With V trimmed by 7 bases and J by 3 bases, 8 bases remained unmatched. CDR1 and CDR2 from the germline V gene are WSHSY and SAAADI. The CDR3 coding sequence is TGCGCCAGCAACTCCGGGACAGGAATCAATCAGCCCCAGCATTTT. Its protein is CASNSGTGINQPQHF.

This clonotype showed up many times. This chain uses TRBV12-3 or TRBV12-4 with TRBJ2-1; maybe TRBD1 (6 bases). This CDR3 is built from 17 residues. Trimming cost V 1 base and J 0 bases, with 13 bases left between them. The CDR3 spells CASSLGPGVHSYNEQFF. CDR3 DNA: TGTGCCAGCAGTTTAGGCCCAGGGGTCCACTCCTACAATGAGCAGTTCTTC.

This chain connects TRBV7-3 to TRBJ2-3; D is undetermined. The CDR3 length is 17 residues. Germline CDR1 SGHTA, CDR2 FQGTGA. V gave up 3 bases and J gave up 2 bases, with 18 bases separating them. DNA for the CDR3: TGTGCCAGCAGCTTCTACCAGGCAGAACCAATCACAGATACGCAGTATTTT. It specifies CASSFYQAEPITDTQYF.

This chain uses TRBV29-1 with TRBJ2-2, with 9 positions matching TRBD1. The CDR3 covers 16 residues. From germline, CDR1 is SQVTM and CDR2 ANQGSEA. The V segment lost 7 bases and the J segment 3 bases; nucleotides outside the gene matches: 12. The CDR3 sequence is CSAHPIDRGDTGELFF. DNA for the CDR3: TGCAGCGCTCACCCAATCGACAGGGGGGACACCGGGGAGCTGTTTTTT.

There are a few counts of this clonotype. This chain joins TRBV28 and TRBJ2-1; TRBD2 might be the D (5 bases). V was trimmed by 2 bases and J by 2 bases, leaving 13 bases between them. The CDR3 sequence is 16 residues long. The germline V gene has CDR1 MDHEN and CDR2 SYDVKM. The DNA of the CDR3 is TGTGCCAGCAGTTTAGGGCGGGCCGGGACCTACAATGAGCAGTTCTTC. Its translation is CASSLGRAGTYNEQFF.

Many counts were recorded for this clonotype. The chain carries TRBV6-5 and TRBJ1-1; 7 nucleotides align to TRBD1. This CDR3 is 14 amino acids long. The junction had 5 bases not matched to a gene; V was cut back by 2 bases and J by 5 bases. Germline V gene data show CDR1 as MNHEY and CDR2 as SVGAGI. As DNA, the CDR3 is TGTGCCAGCAGTTACGGACAGGCTATGACTGAAGCTTTCTTT. Translated: CASSYGQAMTEAFF.

This clonotype has just a few counts. The chain uses TRBV20-1 and TRBJ1-2; D is unclear. The CDR3 extends over 16 amino acids. V was shortened by 2 bases and J by 5 bases, with 21 bases between the two germline ends. In germline, CDR1 is DFQATT, CDR2 SNEGSKA (reference sequence). CDR3 protein: CSARSPEGRPGYGYTF. The CDR3 DNA follows: TGCAGTGCTAGATCTCCTGAAGGGAGGCCTGGGTATGGCTACACCTTC.

This clonotype has just a few counts. The genes are TRBV6-2 or TRBV6-3 and TRBJ2-5; no definite D call. The CDR3 extends over 14 amino acids. Germline values: CDR1 MNHEY, CDR2 SVGEGT. V lost 6 bases and J 5 bases, leaving 16 bases between the germline ends. The CDR3 DNA reads TGTGCCAGCAGCTATACGGGCTTATCGGAGACCCAGTACTTC. As protein: CASSYTGLSETQYF.